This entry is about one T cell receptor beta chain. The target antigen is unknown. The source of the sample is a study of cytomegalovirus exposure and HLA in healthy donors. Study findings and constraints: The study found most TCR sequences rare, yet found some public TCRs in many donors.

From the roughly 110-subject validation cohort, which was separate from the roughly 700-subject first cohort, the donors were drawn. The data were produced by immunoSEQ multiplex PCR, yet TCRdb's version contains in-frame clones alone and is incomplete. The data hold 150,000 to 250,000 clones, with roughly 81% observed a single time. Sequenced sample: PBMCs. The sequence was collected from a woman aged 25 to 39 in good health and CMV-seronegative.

CDR3 DNA sequence: TGTGCCTGGAGACAGGGAACGGCGGGCAATGAAAAACTGTTTTTT. This codes for CAWRQGTAGNEKLFF. This chain uses TRBV30 with TRBJ1-4, with D possibly being TRBD1 (6 bases). Per the germline V gene, CDR1 is GTSNPN and CDR2 is SVGIG (reference sequence). The CDR3 runs 15 residues. V was trimmed by 3 bases and J by 5 bases, leaving 16 bases between them. The entire variable domain, with the rest obtained from reference TRBV30 and TRBJ1-4, is as follows: SQTIHQWPATLVQPVGSPLSLECTVEGTSNPNLYWYRQAAGRGLQLLFYSVGIGQISSEVPQNLSASRPQDRQFILSSKKLLLSDSGFYLCAWRQGTAGNEKLFFGSGTQLSVL.